This is a list of T cell receptor beta chains from one sample in a study of breast tumors, draining lymph nodes, adjacent tissues. TCRdb called the multiplex PCR reads again in MiXCR, with one record for every CDR3 protein. Among some 130,000 distinct CDR3 sequences listed, around 20% were seen once. Specimen: axillary lymph node tissue. These receptors were collected from a female donor with breast cancer. Some clones in this sample may be carry-over from other donors' samples. CDR3s include the opening cysteine and the closing phenylalanine or tryptophan. A D gene is named only where the DNA matches it firmly. Part of the rows lack a size; the others show once, few, many or a class for expanded clones.

TRBJ2-5 | TRBD2 | many | TRBV29-1 | TGCAGCGTTGAGGGACTAGCGGGAGAGTTCCAGACCCAGTACTTC | CSVEGLAGEFQTQYF
TRBJ1-5 | TRBD1 | . | TRBV14 | TGTGCCAGCAGCCAAGGTCGGGACAGTAGACATAGCAATCAGCCCCAGCATTTT | CASSQGRDSRHSNQPQHF
TRBJ2-7 | TRBD1 | many | TRBV20-1 | TGCAGTGCCTGGGACAGGGGGTCGTACGAGCAGTACTTC | CSAWDRGSYEQYF
TRBJ1-2 | . | many | TRBV12-3/TRBV12-4 | TGTGCCAGCAGTTTGAGATTTAACTATGGCTACACCTTC | CASSLRFNYGYTF
TRBJ2-2 | TRBD2 | many | TRBV19 | TGTGCCAGTAGTATGGGACTAGCGGGAGCAACGGGGGAGCTGTTTTTT | CASSMGLAGATGELFF
TRBJ1-2 | . | many | TRBV6-1 | TGTGCCAGCAGGGGGTGGGGGGTCGACTATGGCTACACCTTC | CASRGWGVDYGYTF
TRBJ1-2 | . | many | TRBV5-5 | TGTGCCAGCAGCTTGGGCTACGGAGCTACTGCCCTTGGCTACACCTTC | CASSLGYGATALGYTF
TRBJ1-5 | . | once | TRBV28 | TGTGCCAGCAGAGGACAGTACGAAAGCAATCAGCCCCAGCATTTT | CASRGQYESNQPQHF
TRBJ2-2 | TRBD1 | many | TRBV20-1 | TGCAGTGCTGGACCACAGGGGCGGGTGGGGGAGCTGTTTTTT | CSAGPQGRVGELFF
TRBJ2-1 | . | . | TRBV18 | TGTGCCAGCTCACCGTCGGGACGCGGAATCTACAATGAGCAGTTCTTC | CASSPSGRGIYNEQFF
TRBJ1-6 | . | many | TRBV12-3/TRBV12-4 | TGTGCCAGCATTGATGCGACAGGATATAATTCACCCCTCCACTTT | CASIDATGYNSPLHF
TRBJ2-1 | TRBD2 | many | TRBV10-3 | TGTGCCACAAGTTCGTACAGCGGGAGTGGCAATGAGCAGTTCTTC | CATSSYSGSGNEQFF
TRBJ1-4 | . | few | TRBV20-1 | TGCAGTGCTTCGCGACAGGCTTCTAATGAAAAACTGTTTTTT | CSASRQASNEKLFF
TRBJ2-1 | TRBD2 | . | TRBV6-1 | TGTGCCAGCAGTGAAGCCAGCGGGAGCTTCGATGAGCAGTTCTTC | CASSEASGSFDEQFF
TRBJ2-7 | . | many | TRBV27 | TGTGCCAGCATGCCCGGGGCGGGTAGGGGAAAAACAGAGCAGTACTTC | CASMPGAGRGKTEQYF
TRBJ1-2 | TRBD1 | many | TRBV2 | TGTGCCAGCTCGACAGGGTTGGACTATGGCTACACCTTC | CASSTGLDYGYTF
TRBJ2-7 | TRBD2 | . | TRBV20-1 | TGCAGTGCTAGGGGACTAGCGGGAGTTAGCCACGAGCAGTACTTC | CSARGLAGVSHEQYF
TRBJ1-2 | . | many | TRBV12-3/TRBV12-4 | TGTGCCAGCAGTAGAAGCTCCTATGGCTACACCTTC | CASSRSSYGYTF
TRBJ2-3 | TRBD2 | . | TRBV2 | TGTGCCAGCTGGCTACTAGCGCAAGGACCAGGGACGCAGTATTTT | CASWLLAQGPGTQYF
TRBJ2-5 | . | many | TRBV5-1 | TGCGCCAGCAGCTTGGGAGGGGTAAAAGAGACCCAGTACTTC | CASSLGGVKETQYF
TRBJ2-3 | . | . | TRBV7-6 | TGTGCCAGCAGCTTAACCCCCGGACAGAAGGGGACAGATACGCAGTATTTT | CASSLTPGQKGTDTQYF
TRBJ2-3 | TRBD1 | many | TRBV7-3 | TGTGCCAGCAGCCCAACAGGGGTAACAGATACGCAGTATTTT | CASSPTGVTDTQYF
TRBJ1-6 | . | many | TRBV2 | TGTGCCAGCAGGGACCGGACGGGGATGGGTTCACCCCTCCACTTT | CASRDRTGMGSPLHF
TRBJ2-5 | TRBD2 | many | TRBV30 | TGTGCCTGGAGCCTCACGGGGCGGGAGGATTACCAAGAGACCCAGTACTTC | CAWSLTGREDYQETQYF
TRBJ2-3 | TRBD2 | many | TRBV12-3/TRBV12-4 | TGTGCCAGCAGTTTTGAAAGCGGGGTCCGGGATACGCAGTATTTT | CASSFESGVRDTQYF
TRBJ1-4 | . | many | TRBV15 | TGTGCCACCAGCCGCTTTAATGAAAAACTGTTTTTT | CATSRFNEKLFF
TRBJ2-5 | . | many | TRBV15 | TGTGCCACCAGCAGAGATCAGGGGACCCAGTACTTC | CATSRDQGTQYF